Listed here is a single TCR beta chain. The data were obtained in a study of blood T cell repertoires in COVID-19. On the study more broadly: Sources were T cells, B-cell-depleted T cells, or PBMCs; the material itself was cDNA or gDNA.

Some clones are missing from TCRdb's copy, which holds only in-frame ones; the method was immunoSEQ multiplex PCR. This sample carries some 230,000 clones, less than 90% of them seen once, and the ten largest clones take roughly 5.3%. The sequence was obtained from a woman between 55 and 75 years old who had recovered from COVID-19. Input material: peripheral blood.

The CDR3 reads CASSKPGQLYGYTF. DNA of the CDR3: TGTGCCAGCAGCAAACCGGGACAGCTCTATGGCTACACCTTC. V gene TRBV5-6 combines with J gene TRBJ1-2; 7 bases agree with TRBD1. In germline, CDR1 is SGHDT, CDR2 YYEEEE. The CDR3 length is 14 residues. V dropped 4 bases and J dropped 4; count of bases not matched to a gene: 7.